This T cell receptor (beta chain) comes out of a study of shared clonotypes between healthy human individuals. Study-wide findings and caveats: Some clonotypes were shared by all four sorted-subset donors, while others were not shared. The non-shared ones had lower generation probabilities than the shared ones. Sampling included only blood; tissue repertoires likely differ.

The V segment lost 4 bases and the J segment 2 bases; nucleotides outside the gene matches: 14. This CDR3 comprises 18 residues. Looked up from germline, CDR1 is PRHDT and CDR2 is FYEKMQ (reference sequence). CD8 cells regarded as naive lacked CD45RO, were positively chosen for CCR7, and omitted terminally differentiated effector memory CD45RA+ cells. With regard to this clone: Its antigen is still unknown.

Deep level was the assay's run setting. The method was immunoSEQ multiplex PCR; TCRdb's version includes in-frame clones alone and lacks a portion of them. The data contain about 2,100,000 clones, 93% of them singletons. The source material was naive CD8+ T cells from PBMCs. The clonotype originates from a man younger than 35 in good health. Some clones in this sample may be carry-over from other donors' samples. The chain couples TRBV13 to TRBJ2-3; TRBD2 agrees at 8 bases. CDR3 coding DNA: TGTGCCAGCAGCTCCCGAGGTCAAAGCGGGGGCTTCACAGATACGCAGTATTTT. This gives the protein CASSSRGQSGGFTDTQYF.